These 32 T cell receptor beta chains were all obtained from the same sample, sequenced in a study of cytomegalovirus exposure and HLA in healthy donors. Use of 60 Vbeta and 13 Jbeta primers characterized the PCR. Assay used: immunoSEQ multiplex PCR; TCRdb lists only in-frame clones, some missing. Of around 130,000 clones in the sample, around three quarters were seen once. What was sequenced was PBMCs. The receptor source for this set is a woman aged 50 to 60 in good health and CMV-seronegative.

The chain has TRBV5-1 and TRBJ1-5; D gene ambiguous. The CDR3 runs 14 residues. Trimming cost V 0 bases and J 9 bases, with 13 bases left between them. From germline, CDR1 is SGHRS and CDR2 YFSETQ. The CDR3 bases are TGCGCCAGCAGCTTGGAAGAGGGTCGGGGGCCCCAGCATTTT. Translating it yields CASSLEEGRGPQHF.

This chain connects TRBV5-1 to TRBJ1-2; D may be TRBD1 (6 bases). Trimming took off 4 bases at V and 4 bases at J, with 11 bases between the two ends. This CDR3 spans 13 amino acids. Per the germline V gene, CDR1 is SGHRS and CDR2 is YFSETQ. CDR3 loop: CASSLGQSYGYTF. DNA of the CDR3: TGCGCCAGCAGCCTCGGACAGAGCTATGGCTACACCTTC.

The CDR3 coding sequence is TGTGCCAGCAGTTACCCACCCGGGACAGGGGGGCAGCCCCAGCATTTT. This sequence encodes CASSYPPGTGGQPQHF. The J gene is TRBJ1-5, the V gene TRBV6-6; 11 bases are shared with TRBD1. Per germline, CDR1 MNHNY and CDR2 SVGAGI (reference sequence). V dropped 2 bases and J dropped 7; count of bases not matched to a gene: 7. The CDR3 has 16 residues.

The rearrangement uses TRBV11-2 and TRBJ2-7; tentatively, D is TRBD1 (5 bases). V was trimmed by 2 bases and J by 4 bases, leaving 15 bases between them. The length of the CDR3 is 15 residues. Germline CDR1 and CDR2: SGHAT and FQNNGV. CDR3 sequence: CASSLFGRDTYEQYF. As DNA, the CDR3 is TGTGCCAGCAGCTTATTCGGCAGGGATACGTACGAGCAGTACTTC. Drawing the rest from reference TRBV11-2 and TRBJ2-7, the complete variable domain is EAGVAQSPRYKIIEKRQSVAFWCNPISGHATLYWYQQILGQGPKLLIQFQNNGVVDDSQLPKDRFSAERLKGVDSTLKIQPAKLEDSAVYLCASSLFGRDTYEQYFGPGTRLTVT.

The CDR3 DNA is TGTGCCAGCAGTCCACAGGGTTTCGGGGAGCTGTTTTTT. This sequence encodes CASSPQGFGELFF. J is TRBJ2-2 and V is TRBV5-4, with TRBD1 as a possible D gene (6 bases). This CDR3 is 13 amino acids long. V was pared by 5 bases and J by 7 bases, with 12 bases between. Per germline, CDR1 SGHNT and CDR2 YYREEE (reference sequence).

In DNA form, the CDR3 reads TGTGCCAGCAGCGTAGGGGAGGAGACCCAGTACTTC. This encodes CASSVGEETQYF. V gene TRBV9 combines with J gene TRBJ2-5; possible D gene TRBD2, 5 bases. The CDR3 length is 12 residues. CDR1 and CDR2 from the germline V gene are SGDLS and YYNGEE. The ends were cut back, 0 bases at V and 5 bases at J, with 5 bases in the middle.

CDR3 sequence: CAWSKREFDTQYF. Here the CDR3 DNA reads TGTGCCTGGAGTAAGAGGGAGTTTGATACGCAGTATTTT. The V call is TRBV30, the J call TRBJ2-3, with D possibly matching TRBD2 (5 bases). V lost 2 bases to trimming and J lost 6 bases, with 12 bases between them. This CDR3 is 13 amino acids long. From germline, CDR1 is GTSNPN and CDR2 SVGIG (reference sequence).

CDR3 sequence (DNA): TGTGCCAGCAGTTTATTATCTGGTACAGGCCCCTACGAGCAGTACTTC. Its translation is CASSLLSGTGPYEQYF. This chain joins TRBV28 and TRBJ2-7; tentatively, D is TRBD1 (5 bases). Trimming took 1 base from V and 2 from J, leaving 15 bases between them. Germline lookup yields CDR1 MDHEN and CDR2 SYDVKM. This CDR3 has 16 residues.

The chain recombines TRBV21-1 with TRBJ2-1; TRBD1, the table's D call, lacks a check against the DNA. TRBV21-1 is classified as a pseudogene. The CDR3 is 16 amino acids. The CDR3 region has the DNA TGTGCCAGCAGCAGACTGACAGATATCGCCTACAATGAGCAGTTCTTC. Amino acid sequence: CASSRLTDIAYNEQFF.

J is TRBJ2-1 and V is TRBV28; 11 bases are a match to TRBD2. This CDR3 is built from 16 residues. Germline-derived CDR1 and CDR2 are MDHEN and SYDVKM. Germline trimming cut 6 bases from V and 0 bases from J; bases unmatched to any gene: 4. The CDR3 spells CASSRTSGSSYNEQFF. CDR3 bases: TGTGCCAGCAGCCGAACTAGCGGGAGCTCCTACAATGAGCAGTTCTTC.

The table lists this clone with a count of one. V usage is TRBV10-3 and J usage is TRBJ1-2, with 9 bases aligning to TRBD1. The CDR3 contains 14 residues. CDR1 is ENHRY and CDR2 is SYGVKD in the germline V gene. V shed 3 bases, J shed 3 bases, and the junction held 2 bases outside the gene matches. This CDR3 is CAISEGQGYYGYTF. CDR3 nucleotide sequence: TGTGCCATCAGTGAAGGACAGGGGTACTATGGCTACACCTTC.

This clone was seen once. CDR3 loop: CASSRSSYEQYF. Written as DNA, the CDR3 is TGTGCCAGCAGTCGCAGCTCCTACGAGCAGTACTTC. The rearrangement links TRBV7-9 to TRBJ2-7; D is unresolved. V lost 6 bases to trimming and J lost 0 bases, with 6 bases between them. Germline loops: CDR1 SEHNR, CDR2 FQNEAQ (reference sequence). This CDR3 comprises 12 residues.

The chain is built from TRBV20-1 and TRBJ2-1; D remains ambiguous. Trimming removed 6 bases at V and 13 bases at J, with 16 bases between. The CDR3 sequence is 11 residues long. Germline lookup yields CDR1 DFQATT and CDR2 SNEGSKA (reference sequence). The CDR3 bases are TGCAGTGCCTTAGCTGAATTGAGACAGTTCTTC. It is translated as CSALAELRQFF.

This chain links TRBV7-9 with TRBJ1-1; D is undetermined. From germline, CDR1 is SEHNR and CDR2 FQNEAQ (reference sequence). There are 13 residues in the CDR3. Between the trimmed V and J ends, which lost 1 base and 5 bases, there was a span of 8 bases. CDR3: CASSLGGFTEAFF. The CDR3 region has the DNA TGTGCCAGCAGCTTAGGAGGGTTTACTGAAGCTTTCTTT.

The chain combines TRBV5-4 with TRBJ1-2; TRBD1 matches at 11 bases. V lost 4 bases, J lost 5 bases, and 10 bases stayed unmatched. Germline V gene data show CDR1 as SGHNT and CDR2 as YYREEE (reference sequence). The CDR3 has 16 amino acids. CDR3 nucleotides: TGTGCCAGCAGCGCCCCCGGGACAGGGGGACTTTATGGCTACACCTTC. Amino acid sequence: CASSAPGTGGLYGYTF.

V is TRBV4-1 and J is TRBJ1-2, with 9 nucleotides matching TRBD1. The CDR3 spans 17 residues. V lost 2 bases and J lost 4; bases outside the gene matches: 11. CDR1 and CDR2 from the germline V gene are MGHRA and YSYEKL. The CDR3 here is CASSQPMPGQGVYGYTF. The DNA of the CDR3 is TGCGCCAGCAGCCAACCGATGCCGGGACAGGGAGTCTATGGCTACACCTTC.

Here the CDR3 DNA reads TGTGCCAGTAGTATAGAGCCCTCGACAGAGTACGAGCAGTACTTC. This codes for CASSIEPSTEYEQYF. V usage is TRBV19 and J usage is TRBJ2-7; D may be TRBD1 (5 bases). The ends were cut back, 0 bases at V and 4 bases at J, with 13 bases in the middle. CDR1 is LNHDA, CDR2 SQIVND, per germline (reference sequence). CDR3 length: 15 residues.

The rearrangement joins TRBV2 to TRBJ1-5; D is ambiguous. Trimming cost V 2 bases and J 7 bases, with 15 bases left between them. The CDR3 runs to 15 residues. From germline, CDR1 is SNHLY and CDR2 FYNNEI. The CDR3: CASSENRGLGQPQHF. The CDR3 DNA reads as TGTGCCAGCAGTGAAAATCGGGGTCTTGGGCAGCCCCAGCATTTT.

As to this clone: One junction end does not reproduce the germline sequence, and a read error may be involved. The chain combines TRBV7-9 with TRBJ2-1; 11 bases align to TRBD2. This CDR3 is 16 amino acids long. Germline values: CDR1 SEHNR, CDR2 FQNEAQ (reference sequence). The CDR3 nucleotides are TGTTCCAGCAGCCTGACTAGCGGGGTCTCCTACAATGAGCAGTTCTTC. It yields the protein CSSSLTSGVSYNEQFF. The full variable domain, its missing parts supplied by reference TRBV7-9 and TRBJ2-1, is DTGVSQNPRHKITKRGQNVTFRCDPISEHNRLYWYRQTLGQGPEFLTYFQNEAQLEKSRLLSDRFSAERPKGSFSTLEIQRTEQGDSAMYLCSSSLTSGVSYNEQFFGPGTRLTVL.

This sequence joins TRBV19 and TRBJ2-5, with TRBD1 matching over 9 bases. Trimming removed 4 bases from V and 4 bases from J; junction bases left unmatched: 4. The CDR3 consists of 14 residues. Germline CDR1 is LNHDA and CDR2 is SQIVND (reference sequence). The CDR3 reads CASSTGTGRETQYF. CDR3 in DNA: TGTGCCAGTAGTACGGGGACAGGGCGAGAGACCCAGTACTTC. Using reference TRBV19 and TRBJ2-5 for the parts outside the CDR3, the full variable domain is DGGITQSPKYLFRKEGQNVTLSCEQNLNHDAMYWYRQDPGQGLRLIYYSQIVNDFQKGDIAEGYSVSREKKESFPLTVTSAQKNPTAFYLCASSTGTGRETQYFGPGTRLLVL.

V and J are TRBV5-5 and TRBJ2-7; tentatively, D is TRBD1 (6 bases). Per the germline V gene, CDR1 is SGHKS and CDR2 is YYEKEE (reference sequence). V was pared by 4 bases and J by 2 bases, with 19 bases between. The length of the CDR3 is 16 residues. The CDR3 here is CASSPHTGSVAYEQYF. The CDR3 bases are TGTGCCAGCAGCCCTCACACAGGGTCGGTTGCCTACGAGCAGTACTTC.

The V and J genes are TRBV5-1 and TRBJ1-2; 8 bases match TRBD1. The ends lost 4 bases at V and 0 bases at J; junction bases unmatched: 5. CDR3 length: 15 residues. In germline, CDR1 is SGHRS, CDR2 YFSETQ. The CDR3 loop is CASSGGTGSNYGYTF. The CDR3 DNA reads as TGCGCCAGCAGCGGGGGGACAGGCTCTAACTATGGCTACACCTTC.

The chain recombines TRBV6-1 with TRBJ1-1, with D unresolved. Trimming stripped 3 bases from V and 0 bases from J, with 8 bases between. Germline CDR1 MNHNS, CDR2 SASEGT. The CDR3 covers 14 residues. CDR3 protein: CASSDGLVNTEAFF. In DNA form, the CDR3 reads TGTGCCAGCAGTGATGGCCTTGTGAACACTGAAGCTTTCTTT.

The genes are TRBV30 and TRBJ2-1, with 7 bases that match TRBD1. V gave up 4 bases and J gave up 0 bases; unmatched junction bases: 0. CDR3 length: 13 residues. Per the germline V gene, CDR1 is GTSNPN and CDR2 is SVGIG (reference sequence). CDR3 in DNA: TGTGCCTGGACAGGGGGCTCCTACAATGAGCAGTTCTTC. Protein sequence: CAWTGGSYNEQFF.

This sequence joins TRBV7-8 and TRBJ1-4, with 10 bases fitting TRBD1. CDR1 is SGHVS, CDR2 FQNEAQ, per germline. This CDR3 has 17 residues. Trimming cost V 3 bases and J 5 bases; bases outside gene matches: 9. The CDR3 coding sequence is TGTGCCAGCAGCTTGTCGTTTCTGGGACAGGGGAATGAAAAACTGTTTTTT. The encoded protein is CASSLSFLGQGNEKLFF.

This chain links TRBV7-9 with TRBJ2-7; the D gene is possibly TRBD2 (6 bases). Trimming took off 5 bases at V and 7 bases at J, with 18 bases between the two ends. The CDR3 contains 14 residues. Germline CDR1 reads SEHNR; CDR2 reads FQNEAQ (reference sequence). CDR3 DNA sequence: TGTGCCAGCAGCCGCGATGTGGGGGGTAGGGAGCAGTACTTC. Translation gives CASSRDVGGREQYF.

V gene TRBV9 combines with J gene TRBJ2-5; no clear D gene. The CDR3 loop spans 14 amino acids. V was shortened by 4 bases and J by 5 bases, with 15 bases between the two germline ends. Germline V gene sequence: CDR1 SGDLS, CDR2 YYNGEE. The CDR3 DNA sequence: TGTGCCAGCAGCTTCGACTGGGTGGTGGAGACCCAGTACTTC. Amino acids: CASSFDWVVETQYF.

CDR3 protein: CASSPGTDYEQYF. In nucleotides, the CDR3 is TGCGCCAGCAGCCCCGGGACAGATTACGAGCAGTACTTC. The rearrangement joins TRBV4-3 to TRBJ2-7, with 7 bases that match TRBD1. The CDR3 contains 13 residues. The V segment lost 4 bases and the J segment 4 bases; nucleotides outside the gene matches: 4. Per germline, CDR1 LGHNA and CDR2 YSLEER.

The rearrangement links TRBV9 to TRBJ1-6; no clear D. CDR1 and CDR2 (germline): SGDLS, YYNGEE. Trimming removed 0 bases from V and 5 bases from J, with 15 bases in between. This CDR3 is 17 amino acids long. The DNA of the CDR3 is TGTGCCAGCAGCGTAGGGCCGGCACTAAGCGATAATTCACCCCTCCACTTT. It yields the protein CASSVGPALSDNSPLHF.

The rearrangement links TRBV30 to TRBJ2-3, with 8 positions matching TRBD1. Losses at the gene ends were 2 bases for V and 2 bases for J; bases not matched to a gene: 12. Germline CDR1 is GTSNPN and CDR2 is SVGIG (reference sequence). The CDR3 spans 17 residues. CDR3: CAWSTPPAGGVTDTQYF. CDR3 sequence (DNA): TGTGCCTGGAGTACCCCCCCGGCAGGGGGCGTCACAGATACGCAGTATTTT.

This CDR3 is CASKRNRERYTEAFF. As DNA, the CDR3 is TGTGCCAGCAAGAGAAACAGGGAGAGGTACACTGAAGCTTTCTTT. The chain recombines TRBV6-5 with TRBJ1-1, with D possibly being TRBD1 (6 bases). This CDR3 contains 15 residues. Germline-derived CDR1 and CDR2 are MNHEY and SVGAGI. Trimming removed 7 bases at V and 3 bases at J, with 18 bases between.

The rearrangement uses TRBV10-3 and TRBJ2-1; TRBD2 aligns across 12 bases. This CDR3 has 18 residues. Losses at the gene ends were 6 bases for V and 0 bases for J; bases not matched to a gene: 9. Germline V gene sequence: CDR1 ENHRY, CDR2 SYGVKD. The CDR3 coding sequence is TGTGCCATCAGCGCGACTAGCGGGGGCCAAAGCTCCTACAATGAGCAGTTCTTC. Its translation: CAISATSGGQSSYNEQFF.